Each of the 11 T cell receptor beta chains below was sequenced from the same sample in a study of T cell responses to AZD1222 COVID-19 vaccine. Only in-frame clones appear in the TCRdb table, and some are missing; sequencing was by immunoSEQ multiplex PCR. This sample has 92,000 or so clones, with around 90% found just once. Source: peripheral blood, taken on day 0 of AZD1222 vaccination. The receptors were sampled from an adult in good health.

The chain combines TRBV3-1 (or the pseudogene TRBV3-2) with TRBJ2-1; D possibly corresponds to TRBD2 (6 bases). The V end lost 5 bases, the J end lost 5 bases, and 16 bases lay between the germline ends. The CDR3 length is 15 residues. Germline CDR1 and CDR2: LGHDT and YNNKEL (reference sequence). The CDR3 spells CASSNFGEAHNEQFF. The CDR3 bases are TGTGCCAGCAGCAACTTTGGGGAGGCCCACAATGAGCAGTTCTTC.

The chain uses TRBV18 and TRBJ2-1; D might be TRBD1 or TRBD2, each matching 6 bases. This CDR3 has 14 amino acids. V was cut by 2 bases and J by 7 bases, with 12 bases left in between. Germline CDR1 is KGHSH and CDR2 is LQKENI. In DNA, the CDR3 is TGTGCCAGCTCACCATTCCAGGGGAGGAATGAGCAGTTCTTC. Its protein is CASSPFQGRNEQFF.

The rearrangement links TRBV6-1 to TRBJ2-1; no definite D call. The CDR3 consists of 12 residues. Per the germline V gene, CDR1 is MNHNS and CDR2 is SASEGT. Trimming removed 3 bases from V and 7 bases from J, with 7 bases in between. DNA of the CDR3: TGTGCCAGCAGTGACCAGGTTAATGAGCAGTTCTTC. It yields the protein CASSDQVNEQFF.

This clone showed up just a few times. This sequence joins TRBV30 and TRBJ1-2, with 8 bases aligning to TRBD1. The CDR3 has 14 residues. The V gene end was trimmed by 1 base and the J gene end by 4 bases; junction bases not matched to a gene: 5. Germline CDR1 and CDR2: GTSNPN and SVGIG (reference sequence). CDR3 protein: CAWSGQGARYGYTF. The CDR3 DNA follows: TGTGCCTGGAGTGGGCAGGGGGCCCGCTATGGCTACACCTTC. Combining the CDR3 with reference TRBV30 and TRBJ1-2 gives the whole variable domain SQTIHQWPATLVQPVGSPLSLECTVEGTSNPNLYWYRQAAGRGLQLLFYSVGIGQISSEVPQNLSASRPQDRQFILSSKKLLLSDSGFYLCAWSGQGARYGYTFGSGTRLTVV.

This clone occurred once. This chain connects TRBV7-2 to TRBJ1-2, with 8 bases identical to TRBD1. Germline V gene lookup returns CDR1 SGHTA and CDR2 FQGNSA. The CDR3 is 13 amino acids. V lost 7 bases, J lost 4 bases, and 5 bases stayed unmatched. The CDR3 is CASIRGLGYGYTF. The DNA of the CDR3 is TGTGCCAGCATCAGGGGGCTAGGCTATGGCTACACCTTC.

The rearrangement joins TRBV11-2 to TRBJ2-7; D possibly corresponds to TRBD1 (6 bases). The CDR3 consists of 14 residues. Trimming removed 1 base at V and 2 bases at J, with 9 bases between. From germline, CDR1 is SGHAT and CDR2 FQNNGV. As DNA, the CDR3 is TGTGCCAGCAGCTTAGGGGCAGGGGCCTACGAGCAGTACTTC. Translated, it gives CASSLGAGAYEQYF. Filled out from reference TRBV11-2 and TRBJ2-7, the complete variable domain reads EAGVAQSPRYKIIEKRQSVAFWCNPISGHATLYWYQQILGQGPKLLIQFQNNGVVDDSQLPKDRFSAERLKGVDSTLKIQPAKLEDSAVYLCASSLGAGAYEQYFGPGTRLTVT.

The rearrangement joins TRBV2 to TRBJ2-5; the match to TRBD2 covers 8 bases. The V gene's germline CDR1 is SNHLY and CDR2 FYNNEI. This CDR3 contains 13 residues. The V and J ends lost 9 bases and 2 bases, in that order; junction bases with no gene match: 5. CDR3 in DNA: TGTGCCAGGGGCCCGGGGGGGCAAGAGACCCAGTACTTC. This translates into CARGPGGQETQYF.

The sample holds one count of this clone. The V call is TRBV27, the J call TRBJ2-3; unclear D gene. CDR1 is MNHEY and CDR2 is SMNVEV in the germline V gene (reference sequence). The CDR3 is 12 residues long. V dropped 7 bases and J dropped 7 bases, with 12 bases sitting between them. CDR3 protein: CASTPGVNTQYF. The DNA of the CDR3 is TGTGCCAGCACTCCTGGGGTTAATACGCAGTATTTT.

The rearrangement links TRBV27 to TRBJ1-3; D not certain. V dropped 5 bases and J dropped 4 bases, with 18 bases sitting between them. This CDR3 is 16 amino acids long. Germline V gene lookup returns CDR1 MNHEY and CDR2 SMNVEV (reference sequence). Here the CDR3 reads CASSVLLGRRGNTIYF. The CDR3 DNA is TGTGCCAGCAGTGTACTCTTGGGTAGGAGGGGAAACACCATATATTTT.

The chain links TRBV28 to TRBJ1-2; TRBD1 matches at 9 bases. The length of the CDR3 is 14 residues. The germline V gene encodes CDR1 MDHEN and CDR2 SYDVKM. Trimming took 6 bases from V and 8 from J; bases not matched to a gene: 10. The CDR3 region is CASRLMGQGGGYTF. CDR3 coding DNA: TGTGCCAGCAGACTAATGGGACAGGGAGGCGGCTACACCTTC.

The chain's CDR3 is CASSESRGDQPQHF. In nucleotides, the CDR3 is TGTGCCAGCAGTGAAAGCAGGGGGGATCAGCCCCAGCATTTT. The chain carries TRBV2 and TRBJ1-5, with TRBD1 matching over 7 bases. After removal of 2 bases from V and 5 bases from J, the junction contained 3 bases not matched to a gene. Germline V lookup: CDR1 SNHLY, CDR2 FYNNEI. The CDR3 is 14 amino acids.